The T cell receptor (beta chain) described here comes from a study of OX40 agonist ivuxolimab in advanced cancers. Overall study: Melanoma, hepatocellular carcinoma, head and neck or renal cell cancer occurred in dose-escalation patients. Overall study findings and caveats: Dosing at 0.1 to 3.0 mg/kg was accompanied by clonal expansion of CD4+ and CD8+ blood T cells by week 6.

Autoimmune disease history or systemic immunosuppression led to patient exclusion. On cycle 4 day 1 and cycle 7 day 1, as well as at baseline, blood was sampled. The table came from immunoSEQ multiplex PCR; TCRdb's copy has only in-frame clones and leaves some out. The table has tens of thousands of clones, about 92% seen once; the top ten hold under 10%. The V gene's germline CDR1 is SGHTA and CDR2 FQGNSA. This CDR3 is 15 amino acids long. V was cut by 3 bases and J by 0 bases, with 11 bases left in between. Regarding this clone: Its antigen is as yet unknown.

The origin of this receptor is an adult with an advanced solid tumor such as melanoma, head and neck, liver or kidney cancer. The specimen was CD4+ or CD8+ T cells sorted from blood, collected in a trial of the OX40 agonist ivuxolimab. The V gene is TRBV7-2, the J gene TRBJ1-1; D is unclear. The CDR3 here is CASSFRQEMNTEAFF. The CDR3 nucleotides read TGTGCCAGCAGCTTCAGGCAGGAAATGAACACTGAAGCTTTCTTT.